A selection of T cell receptor beta chains follows, all from one sample in a study of T-cell memory formation after mild COVID-19. TCRdb re-derived calls from the 5' RACE reads in MiXCR, one entry per CDR3 protein. The table includes fewer than 700,000 distinct CDR3 sequences, 18% detected once. The sample consisted of PBMCs or a T cell subset sorted from them (not recorded which). The receptors derive from an adult woman who had mild COVID-19 (a few samples of this study predate the infection). Cell type and time point are not known. Both conserved end residues are part of each CDR3. A D gene is named only where the DNA matches it firmly. Some rows mark clone size as missing; the rest say once, few, many or name a class of expanded clone.

j_call	d_call	v_call	clone_size	cdr3_nt	cdr3_aa
TRBJ2-1	TRBD2	TRBV9	few	TGTGCCAGCAGCGTAGCGGGGGGGCAGAGTGAGCAGTTCTTC	CASSVAGGQSEQFF
TRBJ2-4	-	TRBV18	-	TGTGCCAGCTCACCACCAAACAGGGATCACATTCAGTACTTC	CASSPPNRDHIQYF
TRBJ2-7	TRBD2	TRBV14	few	TGTGCCAGCAGCCAAGGCCCGGCGGGAGCCTCCTACGAGCAGTACTTC	CASSQGPAGASYEQYF
TRBJ2-1	TRBD2	TRBV19	few	TGTGCCAGTACTCCGGTGGGACTAGCGGGAGTTAGTGAGCAGTTCTTC	CASTPVGLAGVSEQFF
TRBJ2-7	-	TRBV6-6	-	TGTGCCAGCAGCCCCCGGGACCTAGGGTGGGAGCAGTACTTC	CASSPRDLGWEQYF
TRBJ2-7	TRBD1	TRBV5-1	many	TGCGCCAGCAGCTTGCGTCAGGGGGACTACGAGCAGTACTTC	CASSLRQGDYEQYF
TRBJ2-1	TRBD1	TRBV10-3	-	TGTGCCATCTCGGGGACAGAGGGAAATGAGCAGTTCTTC	CAISGTEGNEQFF
TRBJ1-2	-	TRBV5-4	-	TGTGCCAGCAGCCCACGGGATGGCGGCTACACCTTC	CASSPRDGGYTF
TRBJ1-1	-	TRBV15	-	TGTGCCACCAGCAGAGAGGGACTTGTGAACACTGAAGCTTTCTTT	CATSREGLVNTEAFF
TRBJ2-7	TRBD2	TRBV5-6	-	TGTGCCAGCACGCCTTCGCCGGGACTACATTACGAGCAGTACTTC	CASTPSPGLHYEQYF
TRBJ2-5	-	TRBV6-5	-	TGTGCCAGCAGTTCCGGCGCGTGGAGCCAAGAGACCCAGTACTTC	CASSSGAWSQETQYF
TRBJ1-1	TRBD1	TRBV12-3/TRBV12-4	-	TGTGCCAGCAGTTCAACCGGGACAGGGTGGTCACGAACTGAAGCTTTCTTT	CASSSTGTGWSRTEAFF
TRBJ2-7	TRBD1	TRBV25-1	few	TGTGCCAGCAGTCCGAGAGGTGTTGCCCCGGACAGGGGGCGCAGCTCTGTTTCGTACGAGCAGTACTTC	CASSPRGVAPDRGRSSVSYEQYF
TRBJ2-7	-	TRBV15	few	TGTGCCACCAGCAGAGATTGGGAGGTCGGCTACGAGCAGTACTTC	CATSRDWEVGYEQYF
TRBJ2-7	-	TRBV6-1	few	TGTGCCAGCAGTGAAGGGGGGAACTACGAGCAGTACTTC	CASSEGGNYEQYF
TRBJ2-3	-	TRBV20-1	few	TGCAGTGCTAGTAGCCCTTCGCGGAGCACAGATACGCAGTATTTT	CSASSPSRSTDTQYF
TRBJ1-1	-	TRBV24-1	-	TGTGCCACCAGGGAGAACACTGAAGCTTTCTTT	CATRENTEAFF
TRBJ2-3	TRBD2	TRBV7-9	-	TGTGCCAGCAGCGCCCTCGCCACGGGACTAATTCCAGATACGCAGTATTTT	CASSALATGLIPDTQYF
TRBJ1-1	-	TRBV18	-	TGTGCCAGCTCACGAAGAGAGAACACTGAAGCTTTCTTT	CASSRRENTEAFF
TRBJ2-5	-	TRBV6-6	-	TGTGCCAGCATGTGGGAGGGGGCGGCCCAGTACTTC	CASMWEGAAQYF
TRBJ1-2	-	TRBV11-3	-	TGTGCCAGCAGCTTAGGACAGATATCCTATGGCTACACCTTC	CASSLGQISYGYTF
TRBJ2-2	-	TRBV7-2	-	TGTGCCAGCAGCTTAGTCGGTTTTTCTACCGGGGAGCTGTTTTTT	CASSLVGFSTGELFF
TRBJ2-2	-	TRBV20-1	-	TGCAGTGCTAGGTCAACTGGGGGGGCCGCGACCGGGGAGCTGTTTTTT	CSARSTGGAATGELFF
TRBJ2-2	-	TRBV20-1	few	TGCAGTGCTAGATTTAGGGGGGAGCTGTTTTTT	CSARFRGELFF
TRBJ1-4	-	TRBV5-1	few	TGCGCCAGCAGCCCGGTGGCGGGTGATGAAAAACTGTTTTTT	CASSPVAGDEKLFF
TRBJ2-2	TRBD2	TRBV28	-	TGTGCCAGCAGTCCCAGCTGGGGTAGCGGGAGGACCGGGGAGCTGTTTTTT	CASSPSWGSGRTGELFF
TRBJ2-3	-	TRBV7-2	-	TGTGCCAGCAGCTCCACGCCATACTTCACAGATACGCAGTATTTT	CASSSTPYFTDTQYF
TRBJ2-2	-	TRBV7-2	-	TGTGCCAGCAGCTTCAGCTGGGGGAACACCGGGGAGCTGTTTTTT	CASSFSWGNTGELFF
TRBJ1-1	-	TRBV7-2	-	TGTGCCAGCAGCCCTTACAATGTGAACACTGAAGCTTTCTTT	CASSPYNVNTEAFF
TRBJ2-2	-	TRBV6-1	few	TGTGCCAGCACCCGAGGAGACAGATACTACACCGGGGAGCTGTTTTTT	CASTRGDRYYTGELFF
TRBJ1-4	-	TRBV13	once	TGTGCCAGCAGTATCAACAGAGCAACTAATGAAAAACTGTTTTTT	CASSINRATNEKLFF
TRBJ1-4	-	TRBV6-5	-	TGTGCCAGCAAACCAACCTCCGGGACGGTTGCAACTAATGAAAAACTGTTTTTT	CASKPTSGTVATNEKLFF
TRBJ2-2	TRBD2	TRBV4-1	few	TGCGCCAGCAGCCAACGTAGCGGGGGAACTAAGAACACCGGGGAGCTGTTTTTT	CASSQRSGGTKNTGELFF
TRBJ2-1	TRBD2	TRBV6-2/TRBV6-3	-	TGTGCCAGCAGTTACTGGACTAGCGGGAGGGCCAATGAGCAGTTCTTC	CASSYWTSGRANEQFF
TRBJ2-1	TRBD2	TRBV7-3	-	TGTGCCAGCAGCTCCATAGCGGGAGGGCCGCGGGATGAGCAGTTCTTC	CASSSIAGGPRDEQFF
TRBJ1-6	-	TRBV2	-	TGTGCCAGCAGTGAGGGGATATCCCTCAATTCACCCCTCCACTTT	CASSEGISLNSPLHF
TRBJ2-6	-	TRBV18	few	TGTGCCAGCTCCCCTTCGACCACCATACAGGGAGGTACAGGGGCCAACGTCCTGACTTTC	CASSPSTTIQGGTGANVLTF
TRBJ2-7	TRBD2	TRBV7-9	-	TGTGCCAGCAGCCCTCGGGTCCCAGGGAGGGACGAGCAGTACTTC	CASSPRVPGRDEQYF
TRBJ1-1	-	TRBV4-1	few	TGCGCCAGCAGCCAAGATGGATCGGGGGTGGGCACTGAAGCTTTCTTT	CASSQDGSGVGTEAFF
TRBJ2-7	-	TRBV2	few	TGTGCCAGCAGTGATTCACCGGGACTTTACGAGCAGTACTTC	CASSDSPGLYEQYF
TRBJ2-7	TRBD1	TRBV6-2/TRBV6-3	few	TGTGCCAGCAGTTACCCGGCTTGGACAGGGGGCTACGAGCAGTACTTC	CASSYPAWTGGYEQYF
TRBJ2-7	-	TRBV7-8	many	TGTGCCAGCAGCCCCAGGGTAGGATCCTACGAGCAGTACTTC	CASSPRVGSYEQYF
TRBJ1-2	-	TRBV4-3	few	TGCGCCAGCAGCCAAGAGATAGGTAACTATGGCTACACCTTC	CASSQEIGNYGYTF
TRBJ2-5	-	TRBV20-1	-	TGCAGTGCCCAGAGAGTGGGGGCCCAGTACTTC	CSAQRVGAQYF
TRBJ1-3	-	TRBV6-5	-	TGTGCCAGCCGCTCTCAGGGGACACTTCGAAACACCATATATTTT	CASRSQGTLRNTIYF
TRBJ2-1	TRBD2	TRBV2	few	TGTGCCAGCAGTGAAAGAGGGTCTAGCGGCTCCTACAATGAGCAGTTCTTC	CASSERGSSGSYNEQFF
TRBJ1-1	TRBD1	TRBV7-9	-	TGTGCCAGCAGCCCAGAGGGGACAGGTAACACTGAAGCTTTCTTT	CASSPEGTGNTEAFF
TRBJ1-1	-	TRBV4-3	many	TGCGCCAGCAGCCCCCGGGTCGTCGAAGGTGCTGAAGCTTTCTTT	CASSPRVVEGAEAFF
TRBJ2-1	TRBD2	TRBV25-1	few	TGTGCCAGCAGTGGCGGGAGCGGGGTTGAGCAGTTCTTC	CASSGGSGVEQFF
TRBJ1-2	TRBD1	TRBV12-3/TRBV12-4	-	TGTGCCAGCAGTTTTGACGGACAGGGGCCCTATGGCTACACCTTC	CASSFDGQGPYGYTF
TRBJ2-5	TRBD2	TRBV2	few	TGTGCCAGCAGTGTTCGGCTAGCGGGGATGGAGACCCAGTACTTC	CASSVRLAGMETQYF
TRBJ2-7	-	TRBV20-1	few	TGCAGTGCTAGTATCGGGTACTACGAGCAGTACTTC	CSASIGYYEQYF
TRBJ2-2	-	TRBV11-2	few	TGTGCCAGCAGCTTATGGGGGCGCAACACCGGGGAGCTGTTTTTT	CASSLWGRNTGELFF
TRBJ1-2	TRBD1	TRBV25-1	-	TGTGCCACAGGAGGACAGGTTTATGGCTACACATTC	CATGGQVYGYTF
TRBJ2-4	-	TRBV30	-	TGTGCCTGGAGTAGCTATGAAAACATTCAGTACTTC	CAWSSYENIQYF